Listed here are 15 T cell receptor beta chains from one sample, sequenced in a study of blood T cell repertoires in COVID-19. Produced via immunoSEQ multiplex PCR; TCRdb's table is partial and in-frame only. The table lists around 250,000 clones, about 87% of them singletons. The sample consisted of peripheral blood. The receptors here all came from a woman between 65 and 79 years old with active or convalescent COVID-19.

The CDR3 protein is CASKGSRLGEQYF. CDR3 nucleotides: TGTGCCAGCAAAGGGAGTCGGCTTGGGGAGCAGTACTTC. The chain has TRBV2 and TRBJ2-7, with D perhaps TRBD2 (5 bases). Germline-derived CDR1 and CDR2 are SNHLY and FYNNEI. V was trimmed by 7 bases and J by 7 bases, leaving 17 bases between them. This CDR3 comprises 13 residues.

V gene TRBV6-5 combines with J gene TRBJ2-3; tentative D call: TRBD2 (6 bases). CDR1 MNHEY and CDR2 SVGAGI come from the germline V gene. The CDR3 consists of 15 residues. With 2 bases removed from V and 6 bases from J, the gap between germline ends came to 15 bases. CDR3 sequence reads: CASSYMGGGMDTQYF. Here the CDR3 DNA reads TGTGCCAGCAGTTACATGGGGGGAGGCATGGATACGCAGTATTTT.

CDR3 nucleotides: TGCAGCGTTGGACAGGGGAAAATCAGCCCCCAGCATTTT. Encoded protein: CSVGQGKISPQHF. V usage is TRBV29-1 and J usage is TRBJ1-5; 8 positions agree with TRBD1. CDR1 and CDR2 (germline): SQVTM, ANQGSEA. The CDR3 covers 13 residues. Unmatched junction bases numbered 9, after V lost 4 bases and J lost 10 bases.

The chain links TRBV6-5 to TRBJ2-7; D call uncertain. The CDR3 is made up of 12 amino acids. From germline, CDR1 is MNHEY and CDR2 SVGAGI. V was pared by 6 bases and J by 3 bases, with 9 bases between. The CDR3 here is CASRGTGYEQYF. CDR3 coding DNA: TGTGCCAGCAGAGGCACGGGCTACGAGCAGTACTTC.

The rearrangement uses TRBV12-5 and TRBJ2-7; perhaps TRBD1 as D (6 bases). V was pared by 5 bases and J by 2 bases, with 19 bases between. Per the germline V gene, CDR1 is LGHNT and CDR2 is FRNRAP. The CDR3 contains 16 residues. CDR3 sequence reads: CASGGGRQDGAYEQYF. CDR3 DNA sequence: TGTGCTAGTGGTGGTGGACGACAGGATGGAGCCTACGAGCAGTACTTC.

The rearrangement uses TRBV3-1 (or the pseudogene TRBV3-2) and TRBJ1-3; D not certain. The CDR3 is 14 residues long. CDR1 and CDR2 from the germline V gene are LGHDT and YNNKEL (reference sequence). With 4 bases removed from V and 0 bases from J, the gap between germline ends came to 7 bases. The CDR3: CASSPTSSGNTIYF. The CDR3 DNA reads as TGTGCCAGCAGCCCGACTAGCTCTGGAAACACCATATATTTT.

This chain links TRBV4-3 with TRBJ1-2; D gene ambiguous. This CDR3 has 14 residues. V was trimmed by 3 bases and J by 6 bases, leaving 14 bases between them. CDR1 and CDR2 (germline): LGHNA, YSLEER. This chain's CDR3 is CASSHLEGSHGYTF. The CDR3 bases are TGCGCCAGCAGCCACCTCGAGGGTTCCCATGGCTACACCTTC.

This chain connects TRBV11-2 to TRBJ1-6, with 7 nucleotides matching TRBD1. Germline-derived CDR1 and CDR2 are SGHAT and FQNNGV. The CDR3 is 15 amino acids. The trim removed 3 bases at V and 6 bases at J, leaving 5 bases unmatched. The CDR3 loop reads CASSFPGTANSPLHF. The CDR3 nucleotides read TGTGCCAGCAGCTTCCCCGGGACAGCTAATTCACCCCTCCACTTT.

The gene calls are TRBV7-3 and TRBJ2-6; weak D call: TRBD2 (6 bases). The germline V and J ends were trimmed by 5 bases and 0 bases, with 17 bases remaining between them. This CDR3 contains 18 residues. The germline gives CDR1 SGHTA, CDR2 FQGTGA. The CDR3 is CASSPVGGSLSGANVLTF. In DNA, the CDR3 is TGTGCCAGCAGCCCGGTGGGGGGATCCCTCTCTGGGGCCAACGTCCTGACTTTC.

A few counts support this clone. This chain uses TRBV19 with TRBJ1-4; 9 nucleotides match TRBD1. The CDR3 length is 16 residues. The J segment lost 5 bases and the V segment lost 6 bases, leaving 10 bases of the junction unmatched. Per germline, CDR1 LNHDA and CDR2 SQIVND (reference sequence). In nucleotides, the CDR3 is TGTGCCAGTAGCCAACTACCGGGACAGGGCAATGAAAAACTGTTTTTT. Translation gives CASSQLPGQGNEKLFF.

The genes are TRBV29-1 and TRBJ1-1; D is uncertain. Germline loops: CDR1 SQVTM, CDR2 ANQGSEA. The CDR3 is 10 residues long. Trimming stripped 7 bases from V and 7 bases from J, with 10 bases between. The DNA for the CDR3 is TGCAGCGGGAAGGAGGTTGAAGCTTTCTTT. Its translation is CSGKEVEAFF. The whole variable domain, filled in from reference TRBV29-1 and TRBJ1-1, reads SAVISQKPSRDICQRGTSLTIQCQVDSQVTMMFWYRQQPGQSLTLIATANQGSEATYESGFVIDKFPISRPNLTFSTLTVSNMSPEDSSIYLCSGKEVEAFFGQGTRLTVV.

The CDR3 region has the DNA TGTGCCAGCAGCTCTCAGCGGATTTACACAGATACGCAGTATTTT. Residues: CASSSQRIYTDTQYF. The V and J genes are TRBV7-9 and TRBJ2-3, with D perhaps TRBD2 (5 bases). CDR1 and CDR2 (germline): SEHNR, FQNEAQ (reference sequence). The V end lost 4 bases, the J end lost 2 bases, and 13 bases lay between the germline ends. This CDR3 is 15 amino acids long.

For the CDR3, the DNA is TGCAGTGCTGGCCGAGGGGGAGGCTACACCTTC. Translated: CSAGRGGGYTF. This sequence joins TRBV20-1 and TRBJ1-2; D is perhaps TRBD1 (6 bases). The CDR3 runs 11 residues. Between the trimmed V and J ends, which lost 5 bases and 8 bases, there was a span of 12 bases. From germline, CDR1 is DFQATT and CDR2 SNEGSKA (reference sequence).

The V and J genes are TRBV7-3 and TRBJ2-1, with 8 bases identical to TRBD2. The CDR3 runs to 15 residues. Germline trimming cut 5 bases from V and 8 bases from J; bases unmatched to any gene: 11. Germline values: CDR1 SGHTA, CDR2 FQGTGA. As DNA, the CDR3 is TGTGCCAGCAGCGAGGTCTTAGCGGGATCAGATGAGCAGTTCTTC. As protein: CASSEVLAGSDEQFF.

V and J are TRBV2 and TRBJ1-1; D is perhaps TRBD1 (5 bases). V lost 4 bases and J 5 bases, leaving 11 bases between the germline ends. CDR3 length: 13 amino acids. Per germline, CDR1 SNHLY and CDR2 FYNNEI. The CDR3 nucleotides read TGTGCCAGCAGTGGCCCGGGGGGGACTGAAGCTTTCTTT. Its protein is CASSGPGGTEAFF.